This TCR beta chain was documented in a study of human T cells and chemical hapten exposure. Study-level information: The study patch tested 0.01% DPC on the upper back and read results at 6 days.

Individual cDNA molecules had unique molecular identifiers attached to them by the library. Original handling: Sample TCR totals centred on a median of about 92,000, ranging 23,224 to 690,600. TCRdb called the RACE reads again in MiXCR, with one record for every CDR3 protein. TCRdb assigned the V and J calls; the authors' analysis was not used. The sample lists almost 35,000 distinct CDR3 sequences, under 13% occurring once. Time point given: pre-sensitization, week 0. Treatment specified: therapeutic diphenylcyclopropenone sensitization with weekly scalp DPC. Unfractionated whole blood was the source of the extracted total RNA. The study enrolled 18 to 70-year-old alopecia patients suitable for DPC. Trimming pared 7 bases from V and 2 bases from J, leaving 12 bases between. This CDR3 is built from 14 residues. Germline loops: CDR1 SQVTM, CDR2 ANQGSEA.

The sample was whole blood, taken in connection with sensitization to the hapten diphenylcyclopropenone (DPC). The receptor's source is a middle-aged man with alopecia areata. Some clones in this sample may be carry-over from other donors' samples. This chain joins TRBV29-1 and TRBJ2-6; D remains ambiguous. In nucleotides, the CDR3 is TGCAGCGCCGGTGACGTGGCTGGGGCCAACGTCCTGACTTTC. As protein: CSAGDVAGANVLTF.